The entry below gives a single T cell receptor (beta chain) sequence along with its context. The target antigen is unknown. This record belongs to a study of T cells in localized non-small cell lung cancer. Study-wide findings and caveats: There were a median roughly 54 of the top 100 tumor clones appearing in adjacent lung.

Produced via immunoSEQ multiplex PCR; TCRdb's table is partial and in-frame only. Counted here are around 19,000 clones, about 90% occurring once; the ten biggest clones make up 9% to 15%. The CDR3 contains 15 residues. The sample consisted of PBMCs, taken before any cancer treatment. The receptor's source is a man aged 35-69 years with stage II squamous cell lung carcinoma. V usage is TRBV21-1 and J usage is TRBJ1-1. TRBV21-1 represents a pseudogene. CDR3 region: CASSKEPGMNTEAFF. DNA for the CDR3: TGTGCCAGCAGCAAAGAACCCGGGATGAACACTGAAGCTTTCTTT.